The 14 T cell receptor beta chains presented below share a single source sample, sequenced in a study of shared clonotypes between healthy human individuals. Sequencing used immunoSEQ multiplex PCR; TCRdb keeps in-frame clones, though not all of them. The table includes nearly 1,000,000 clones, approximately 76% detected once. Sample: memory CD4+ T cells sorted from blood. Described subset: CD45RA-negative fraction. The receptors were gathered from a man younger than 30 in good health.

CDR3 in amino acids: CASSEWRQVPHEQYF. As DNA, the CDR3 is TGCGCCAGCAGTGAGTGGAGACAGGTTCCCCACGAGCAGTACTTC. The V call is TRBV10-2, the J call TRBJ2-7; D perhaps matches TRBD1 (6 bases). Germline V gene sequence: CDR1 WSHSY, CDR2 SAAADI. The ends were cut back, 1 base at V and 5 bases at J, with 15 bases in the middle. The CDR3 consists of 15 residues.

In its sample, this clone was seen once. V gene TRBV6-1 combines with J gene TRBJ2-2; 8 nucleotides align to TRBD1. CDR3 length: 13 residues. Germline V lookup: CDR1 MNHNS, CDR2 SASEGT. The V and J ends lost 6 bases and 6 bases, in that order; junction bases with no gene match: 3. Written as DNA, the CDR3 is TGTGCCAGCAGGGGGACAGGTTCCGGGGAGCTGTTTTTT. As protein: CASRGTGSGELFF.

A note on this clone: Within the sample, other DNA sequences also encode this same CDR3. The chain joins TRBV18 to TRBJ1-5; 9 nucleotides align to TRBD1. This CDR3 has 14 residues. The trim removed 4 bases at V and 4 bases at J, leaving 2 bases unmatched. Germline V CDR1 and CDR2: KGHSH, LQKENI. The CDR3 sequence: CASSLQGANQPQHF. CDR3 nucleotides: TGTGCCAGCTCACTACAGGGGGCGAATCAGCCCCAGCATTTT.

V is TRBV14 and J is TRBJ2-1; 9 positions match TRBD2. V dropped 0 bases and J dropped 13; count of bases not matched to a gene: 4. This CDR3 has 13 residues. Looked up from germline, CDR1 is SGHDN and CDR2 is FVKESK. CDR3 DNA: TGTGCCAGCAGCCAAGATCGGCGGGAGGGTCAGTTCTTC. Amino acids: CASSQDRREGQFF.

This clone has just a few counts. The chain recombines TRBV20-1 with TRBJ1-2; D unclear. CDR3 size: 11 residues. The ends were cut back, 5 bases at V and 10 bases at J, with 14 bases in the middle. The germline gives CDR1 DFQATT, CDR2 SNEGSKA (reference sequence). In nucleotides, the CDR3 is TGCAGTGCTCGGGAGGAGGATACCTACACCTTC. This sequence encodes CSAREEDTYTF.

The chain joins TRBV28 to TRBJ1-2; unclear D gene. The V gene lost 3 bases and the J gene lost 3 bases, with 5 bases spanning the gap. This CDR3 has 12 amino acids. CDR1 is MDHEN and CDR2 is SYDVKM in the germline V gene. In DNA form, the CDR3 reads TGTGCCAGCAGTTTTGAGGACTATGGCTACACCTTC. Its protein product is CASSFEDYGYTF.

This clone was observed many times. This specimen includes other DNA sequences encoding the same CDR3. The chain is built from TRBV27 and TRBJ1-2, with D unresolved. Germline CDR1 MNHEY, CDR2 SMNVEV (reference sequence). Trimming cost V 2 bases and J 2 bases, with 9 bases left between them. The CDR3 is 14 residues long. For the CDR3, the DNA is TGTGCCAGCAGTTTAAAAGGCGGAAACTATGGCTACACCTTC. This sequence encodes CASSLKGGNYGYTF.

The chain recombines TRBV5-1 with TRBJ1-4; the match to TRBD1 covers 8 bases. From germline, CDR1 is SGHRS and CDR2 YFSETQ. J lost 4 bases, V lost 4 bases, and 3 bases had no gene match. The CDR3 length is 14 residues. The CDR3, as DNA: TGCGCCAGCAGCCCCGGGACAGGTAATGAAAAACTGTTTTTT. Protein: CASSPGTGNEKLFF.

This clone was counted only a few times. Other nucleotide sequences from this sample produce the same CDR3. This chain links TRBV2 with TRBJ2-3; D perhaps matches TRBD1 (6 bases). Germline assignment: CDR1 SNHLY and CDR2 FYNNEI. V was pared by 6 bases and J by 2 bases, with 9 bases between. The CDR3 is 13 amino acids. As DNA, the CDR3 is TGTGCCAGCAGCAGGGGAATCACAGATACGCAGTATTTT. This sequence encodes CASSRGITDTQYF.

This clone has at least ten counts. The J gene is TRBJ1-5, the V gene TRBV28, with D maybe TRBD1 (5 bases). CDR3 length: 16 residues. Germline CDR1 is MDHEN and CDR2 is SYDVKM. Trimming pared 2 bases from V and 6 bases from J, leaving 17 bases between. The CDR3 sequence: CASSLGFISRVQPQHF. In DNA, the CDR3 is TGTGCCAGCAGTTTAGGCTTTATAAGCAGGGTTCAGCCCCAGCATTTT.

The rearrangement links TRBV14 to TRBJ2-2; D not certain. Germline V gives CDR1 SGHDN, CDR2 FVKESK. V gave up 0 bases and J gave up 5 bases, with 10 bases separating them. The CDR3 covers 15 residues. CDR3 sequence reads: CASSQDFVPTGELFF. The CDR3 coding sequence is TGTGCCAGCAGCCAAGATTTCGTTCCGACCGGGGAGCTGTTTTTT.

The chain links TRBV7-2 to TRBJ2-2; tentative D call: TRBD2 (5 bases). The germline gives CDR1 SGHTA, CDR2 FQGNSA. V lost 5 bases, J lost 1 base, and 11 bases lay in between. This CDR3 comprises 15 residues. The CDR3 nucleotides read TGTGCCAGCAGCCGCTCGGCGGGGAACACCGGGGAGCTGTTTTTT. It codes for CASSRSAGNTGELFF.

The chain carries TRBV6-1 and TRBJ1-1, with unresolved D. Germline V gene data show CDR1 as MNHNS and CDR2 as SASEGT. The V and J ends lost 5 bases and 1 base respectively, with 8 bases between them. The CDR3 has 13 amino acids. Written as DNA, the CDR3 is TGTGCCAGCAGTCTTACGGAGAACACTGAAGCTTTCTTT. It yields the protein CASSLTENTEAFF.

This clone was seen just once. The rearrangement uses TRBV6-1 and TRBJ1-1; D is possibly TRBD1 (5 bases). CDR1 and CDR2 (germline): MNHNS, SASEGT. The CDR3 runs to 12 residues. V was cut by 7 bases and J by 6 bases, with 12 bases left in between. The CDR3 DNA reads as TGTGCCAGCAATCGGGGGTACGCTGAAGCTTTCTTT. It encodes CASNRGYAEAFF.